This T cell receptor (beta chain) was found in a study of response to subunit inactivated influenza vaccine (dated by TCRdb to between 2018 and 2020). For context, the study as a whole: To follow how T cells responded to a trivalent subunit inactivated influenza vaccine, the researchers relied on deep quantitative profiling of the T cell receptor repertoire. What the authors observed across the whole study: The authors suggested that each seasonal influenza vaccination may recruit only a limited number of new T cells.

Worth noting for this clonotype: This clone's antigen is unknown. The record has no base qualities; no much larger clone is one base away.

Libraries were prepared through RT-PCR. Sequencer: Illumina HiSeq 2500. TCRdb reanalyzed the raw reads on its own, using fastp at Q25 for trimming and MiXCR for clone calling, and kept in-frame beta chains. Rows with a matching CDR3 protein are joined into one entry that keeps the most common DNA and genes. This sample has 280,000 or so distinct CDR3 sequences in its table, and about a fifth of those were observed once. Around 9.6% of the sample is held by the ten biggest clonotypes. CDR1 and CDR2 (MNHEY, SVGEGT) derive from the germline V gene. The CDR3 runs 16 residues from the cysteine to the phenylalanine. Here the CDR3 DNA is all that survives: 48 bases in frame from base 1. The germline ends are 13 bases apart after V is trimmed by 0 bases and J by 5 bases.

The sequencing used PBMCs from blood, collected less than 22 months after vaccination. Recombination linked TRBV6-2 or TRBV6-3 to TRBJ1-4; D gene: possibly TRBD1, on 6 matching bases. The TCR sequence derives from a man between 50 and 75 years old who received an inactivated influenza vaccine. Donor details come from another sample of the same person, matched by shared clones. The DNA is as follows: TGTGCCAGCAGTTACTCGATGATCGACAGGAATGAAAAACTGTTTTTT. Translated, this gives CASSYSMIDRNEKLFF.